A single sample gave rise to the 9 T cell receptor beta chains below, sequenced in a study of cytomegalovirus exposure and HLA in healthy donors. Primers for the PCR totalled 60 Vbeta and 13 Jbeta. TCRdb's table, derived via immunoSEQ multiplex PCR, lists solely in-frame clones and lacks some. The table lists some 200,000 clones, about 79% of them singletons, with about 2.5% in the top ten. Material for sequencing was PBMCs. The receptors come from a woman in her forties or fifties in good health and CMV-seronegative.

The CDR3 spells CASSPTGVGTGELFF. The CDR3 DNA reads TGTGCCAGCAGTCCTACGGGAGTGGGAACCGGGGAGCTGTTTTTT. The chain couples TRBV6-6 to TRBJ2-2, with D maybe TRBD2 (6 bases). From germline, CDR1 is MNHNY and CDR2 SVGAGI (reference sequence). The V end was cut by 5 bases, the J end by 5 bases, with 15 bases between. The CDR3 covers 15 residues.

DNA for the CDR3: TGTGCCAGCAGCCCAGGCCCACTAGCAGCAGATACGCAGTATTTT. Translated, it gives CASSPGPLAADTQYF. The chain combines TRBV7-2 with TRBJ2-3; maybe TRBD2 (6 bases). The V gene lost 5 bases and the J gene lost 4 bases, with 16 bases spanning the gap. In germline, CDR1 is SGHTA, CDR2 FQGNSA. The CDR3 contains 15 residues.

The chain combines TRBV11-2 with TRBJ2-3, with 8 positions matching TRBD2. The V gene's germline CDR1 is SGHAT and CDR2 FQNNGV. V shed 5 bases and J 0 bases; nucleotides not matched to a gene: 7. The CDR3 sequence is 16 residues long. The CDR3 is CASSRLAGSSTDTQYF. In DNA, the CDR3 is TGTGCCAGCAGCCGATTAGCGGGGTCTAGCACAGATACGCAGTATTTT.

V gene TRBV27 combines with J gene TRBJ2-7; 11 bases line up with TRBD2. V was clipped by 4 bases and J by 3 bases; unmatched bases: 5. Germline CDR1 and CDR2: MNHEY and SMNVEV (reference sequence). There are 15 residues in the CDR3. CDR3 loop: CASSSTLAGGYEQYF. The CDR3 DNA reads TGTGCCAGCAGTTCGACCCTAGCGGGGGGCTACGAGCAGTACTTC.

This clone was recorded once. This rearrangement joins TRBV6-5 to TRBJ1-1; 8 nucleotides align to TRBD1. V dropped 6 bases and J dropped 11; count of bases not matched to a gene: 5. The CDR3 spans 11 residues. Germline V CDR1 and CDR2: MNHEY, SVGAGI. The CDR3, as DNA: TGTGCCAGCAGCGTGGACAGGGAGGCTTTCTTT. This codes for CASSVDREAFF.

This sequence joins TRBV19 and TRBJ2-1; TRBD2 aligns across 13 bases. The V gene's germline CDR1 is LNHDA and CDR2 SQIVND (reference sequence). This CDR3 has 17 residues. V was clipped by 9 bases and J by 6 bases; unmatched bases: 14. In DNA, the CDR3 is TGTGCCAGCCAACACTCTCCGGGACTAGCGGGATCCAATGAGCAGTTCTTC. Protein product: CASQHSPGLAGSNEQFF.

The chain has TRBV11-2 and TRBJ1-2, with TRBD1 identical over 9 bases. Germline-derived CDR1 and CDR2 are SGHAT and FQNNGV. J gave up 5 bases and V 7 bases, and 11 bases lay outside the gene matches. This CDR3 is built from 15 residues. The chain's CDR3 is CASKLSGTGIYGYTF. The DNA of the CDR3 is TGTGCCAGCAAATTGTCCGGGACAGGGATTTATGGCTACACCTTC.

This chain links TRBV7-8 with TRBJ1-3; TRBD1 matches at 7 bases. V trimming: 4 bases; J trimming: 7 bases; junction bases outside the gene matches: 16. CDR3 size: 17 residues. Per the germline V gene, CDR1 is SGHVS and CDR2 is FQNEAQ. In nucleotides, the CDR3 is TGTGCCAGCAGCTCCCCGACGACAGGGAAAGGTGCGAACACCATATATTTT. It translates to CASSSPTTGKGANTIYF.

This clone was detected only a few times. The J gene is TRBJ1-3, the V gene TRBV30; no clear D gene. The length of the CDR3 is 13 residues. V was clipped by 5 bases and J by 4 bases, with 12 bases between them. The V gene's germline CDR1 is GTSNPN and CDR2 SVGIG (reference sequence). This CDR3 is CAWDAWAGNTIYF. The CDR3 DNA sequence: TGTGCCTGGGACGCTTGGGCAGGAAACACCATATATTTT.